This entry lists 32 T cell receptor beta chains sequenced from one sample in a study of PD-L1 blockade in urothelial cancer. The table came from immunoSEQ multiplex PCR; TCRdb's copy has only in-frame clones and leaves some out. The sample consists of about 84,000 clones, 82% of them appearing once. Here the sequenced sample was PBMCs, taken around atezolizumab (anti-PD-L1) treatment. These receptors originate from a man aged 65-85 years with urothelial cancer.

This CDR3 is CASSPGEAGRDYTEAFF. The CDR3 coding sequence is TGCGCCAGCAGCCCCGGGGAGGCAGGCAGGGATTACACTGAAGCTTTCTTT. The rearrangement joins TRBV5-1 to TRBJ1-1; possibly TRBD1 for D (5 bases). Germline V gene lookup returns CDR1 SGHRS and CDR2 YFSETQ. Trimming shortened V by 4 bases and J by 3 bases, and 22 bases separated the two germline ends. CDR3 length: 17 amino acids. Variable domain in full (rest from reference TRBV5-1 and TRBJ1-1): KAGVTQTPRYLIKTRGQQVTLSCSPISGHRSVSWYQQTPGQGLQFLFEYFSETQRNKGNFPGRFSGRQFSNSRSEMNVSTLELGDSALYLCASSPGEAGRDYTEAFFGQGTRLTVV.

The chain combines TRBV19 with TRBJ1-1; unclear D gene. From germline, CDR1 is LNHDA and CDR2 SQIVND (reference sequence). The V end was cut by 7 bases, the J end by 0 bases, with 6 bases between. The CDR3 consists of 12 residues. The CDR3 DNA reads TGTGCCAGTAAAGACATGAACACTGAAGCTTTCTTT. It specifies CASKDMNTEAFF.

The V gene is TRBV7-2, the J gene TRBJ2-5, with a tentative D call TRBD2 (5 bases). The length of the CDR3 is 13 residues. The V and J ends lost 5 bases and 2 bases respectively, with 9 bases between them. Germline V gene sequence: CDR1 SGHTA, CDR2 FQGNSA. In DNA, the CDR3 is TGTGCCAGCAGCCTCGAGCGGCAAGAGACCCAGTACTTC. It yields the protein CASSLERQETQYF.

The chain carries TRBV15 and TRBJ2-3, with 7 bases aligning to TRBD1. The CDR3 contains 15 residues. V shed 2 bases and J 1 base; nucleotides not matched to a gene: 3. CDR1 is LNHNV and CDR2 is YYDKDF in the germline V gene (reference sequence). In nucleotides, the CDR3 is TGTGCCACCAGCAGAATAACAGGGGGCACAGATACGCAGTATTTT. It encodes CATSRITGGTDTQYF.

The chain links TRBV7-8 to TRBJ2-1; TRBD2 agrees at 11 bases. V shed 5 bases and J 4 bases; nucleotides not matched to a gene: 4. There are 15 residues in the CDR3. CDR1 is SGHVS, CDR2 FQNEAQ, per germline. CDR3 residues: CASSRGTSGYNEQFF. Written as DNA, the CDR3 is TGTGCCAGCAGCCGCGGGACTAGCGGTTACAATGAGCAGTTCTTC.

This clone was counted once. V is TRBV6-5 and J is TRBJ1-3; the D gene is possibly TRBD1 (6 bases). This CDR3 has 15 residues. V shed 3 bases and J shed 1 base, with 10 bases lying between them. The germline V gene has CDR1 MNHEY and CDR2 SVGAGI. For the CDR3, the DNA is TGTGCCAGCAGTTATTCCACAGGGTCTGGAAACACCATATATTTT. It codes for CASSYSTGSGNTIYF.

The rearrangement links TRBV6-1 to TRBJ2-7, with 7 bases identical to TRBD1. This CDR3 is built from 15 residues. The ends lost 4 bases at V and 3 bases at J; junction bases unmatched: 9. In germline, CDR1 is MNHNS, CDR2 SASEGT. CDR3: CASSVVQGVSYEQYF. The CDR3 DNA sequence: TGTGCCAGCAGTGTGGTGCAGGGGGTAAGCTACGAGCAGTACTTC.

This clone has a handful of counts. The chain employs TRBV7-9 and TRBJ2-4; the match to TRBD2 covers 13 bases. The trim removed 4 bases at V and 3 bases at J, leaving 6 bases unmatched. Germline V gene sequence: CDR1 SEHNR, CDR2 FQNEAQ (reference sequence). The length of the CDR3 is 17 residues. Here the CDR3 reads CASSSQLAGGRKNIQYF. CDR3 nucleotides: TGTGCCAGCAGCTCCCAACTAGCGGGGGGGCGCAAAAACATTCAGTACTTC.

This clone appeared a few times. The V call is TRBV4-1, the J call TRBJ2-7, with 9 bases matching TRBD2. J lost 6 bases, V lost 1 base, and 7 bases had no gene match. The CDR3 totals 15 residues. The germline CDR1 and CDR2 sequences are MGHRA and YSYEKL. The CDR3 protein is CASSQVGGRAVEQYF. In DNA, the CDR3 is TGCGCCAGCAGCCAAGTGGGCGGGAGGGCCGTCGAGCAGTACTTC.

V and J are TRBV7-9 and TRBJ2-2; 7 nucleotides align to TRBD2. CDR3 length equals 17 residues. Germline lookup yields CDR1 SEHNR and CDR2 FQNEAQ (reference sequence). The V and J ends lost 5 bases and 1 base, in that order; junction bases with no gene match: 10. CDR3 in amino acids: CASSPGYTSENTGELFF. CDR3 nucleotide sequence: TGTGCCAGCAGCCCGGGGTATACTAGCGAGAACACCGGGGAGCTGTTTTTT.

The rearrangement joins TRBV5-6 to TRBJ1-2; tentative D call: TRBD1 (6 bases). This CDR3 has 15 residues. Trimming pared 6 bases from V and 7 bases from J, leaving 22 bases between. CDR1 is SGHDT, CDR2 YYEEEE, per germline. The CDR3 DNA reads TGTGCCAGCACCACTACCGACAGGTCTTTATCTGGCTACACCTTC. As protein: CASTTTDRSLSGYTF.

The V call is TRBV7-9, the J call TRBJ2-5, with TRBD1 matching 10 bases. In germline, CDR1 is SEHNR, CDR2 FQNEAQ (reference sequence). Germline trimming cut 2 bases from V and 4 bases from J; bases unmatched to any gene: 10. This CDR3 spans 17 amino acids. This CDR3 is CASSLRGTGEEGETQYF. The CDR3 nucleotides are TGTGCCAGCAGCTTACGCGGGACAGGGGAGGAGGGAGAGACCCAGTACTTC.

The chain combines TRBV18 with TRBJ2-1; 9 nucleotides agree with TRBD2. Germline assignment: CDR1 KGHSH and CDR2 LQKENI. This CDR3 region has 16 residues. The junction had 2 bases not matched to a gene; V was cut back by 0 bases and J by 2 bases. The CDR3 spells CASSPPRGGAYNEQFF. For the CDR3, the DNA is TGTGCCAGCTCACCACCGCGCGGGGGGGCCTACAATGAGCAGTTCTTC.

This clone was detected a few times. The V gene is TRBV5-1, the J gene TRBJ1-6; D gene unclear. Germline loops: CDR1 SGHRS, CDR2 YFSETQ. The CDR3 extends over 16 amino acids. The V end was cut by 0 bases, the J end by 2 bases, with 9 bases between. Here the CDR3 reads CASSLASGTYNSPLHF. The CDR3, as DNA: TGCGCCAGCAGCTTGGCCTCCGGGACCTATAATTCACCCCTCCACTTT.

A few counts support this clone. V is TRBV19 and J is TRBJ2-2; 8 bases agree with TRBD1. Germline-derived CDR1 and CDR2 are LNHDA and SQIVND (reference sequence). This CDR3 comprises 17 residues. V lost 5 bases, J lost 2 bases, and 10 bases stayed unmatched. Here the CDR3 reads CASSETDRGLNTGELFF. As DNA, the CDR3 is TGTGCCAGTAGTGAAACCGACAGGGGATTAAACACCGGGGAGCTGTTTTTT. Looking up the rest from reference TRBV19 and TRBJ2-2 gives the full variable domain: DGGITQSPKYLFRKEGQNVTLSCEQNLNHDAMYWYRQDPGQGLRLIYYSQIVNDFQKGDIAEGYSVSREKKESFPLTVTSAQKNPTAFYLCASSETDRGLNTGELFFGEGSRLTVL.

This clone has just a few counts. The chain recombines TRBV15 with TRBJ2-3; tentatively, D is TRBD2 (7 bases). The germline V and J ends were trimmed by 3 bases and 3 bases, with 13 bases remaining between them. The germline gives CDR1 LNHNV, CDR2 YYDKDF (reference sequence). The CDR3 runs 15 residues. The DNA for the CDR3 is TGTGCCACCAGCAGTGAGGGGGGGAGTACAGATACGCAGTATTTT. Translated: CATSSEGGSTDTQYF.

This chain links TRBV10-2 with TRBJ2-1; 7 nucleotides agree with TRBD2. There are 16 residues in the CDR3. The V and J ends lost 6 bases and 0 bases, in that order; junction bases with no gene match: 8. CDR1 and CDR2 from the germline V gene are WSHSY and SAAADI. The CDR3 spells CASRAGKGSSYNEQFF. The CDR3 DNA reads TGCGCCAGCAGAGCGGGGAAGGGGTCCTCCTACAATGAGCAGTTCTTC.

The chain couples TRBV27 to TRBJ2-1; D ambiguous. The germline V gene encodes CDR1 MNHEY and CDR2 SMNVEV (reference sequence). V was trimmed by 3 bases and J by 9 bases, leaving 15 bases between them. The CDR3 contains 14 residues. CDR3 sequence: CASSFKAERGEQFF. The CDR3 nucleotides are TGTGCCAGCAGTTTCAAGGCAGAGCGCGGTGAGCAGTTCTTC.

This chain links TRBV28 with TRBJ2-6; D is ambiguous. Deletions cut 1 base from V and 1 base from J, with 5 bases between. The CDR3 runs to 15 residues. Germline CDR1 and CDR2: MDHEN and SYDVKM. CDR3 sequence reads: CASSLLFSGANVLTF. The CDR3 bases are TGTGCCAGCAGTTTATTATTTTCTGGGGCCAACGTCCTGACTTTC.

The V gene is TRBV29-1, the J gene TRBJ1-1; D is unresolved. In germline, CDR1 is SQVTM, CDR2 ANQGSEA. This CDR3 comprises 14 residues. The V and J ends lost 4 bases and 7 bases respectively, with 19 bases between them. The CDR3 bases are TGCAGCGTTGGTAAGGTGGGTCCTGGAGTTGAAGCTTTCTTT. Amino acids: CSVGKVGPGVEAFF.

This rearrangement joins TRBV6-1 to TRBJ2-2; TRBD1 might be the D (5 bases). From germline, CDR1 is MNHNS and CDR2 SASEGT. The CDR3 spans 14 residues. V was clipped by 7 bases and J by 3 bases, with 12 bases between them. CDR3 loop: CASKPGPHTGELFF. The CDR3 nucleotides are TGTGCCAGCAAGCCAGGGCCACACACCGGGGAGCTGTTTTTT.

This rearrangement joins TRBV7-9 to TRBJ2-4, with 8 bases aligning to TRBD1. J lost 8 bases, V lost 3 bases, and 3 bases had no gene match. CDR1 SEHNR and CDR2 FQNEAQ come from the germline V gene (reference sequence). CDR3 size: 13 residues. DNA of the CDR3: TGTGCCAGCAGCTTTGGGGGACAGGACATTCAGTACTTC. Its protein is CASSFGGQDIQYF.

The chain uses TRBV13 and TRBJ1-2; TRBD1 matches at 10 bases. From germline, CDR1 is PRHDT and CDR2 FYEKMQ (reference sequence). The CDR3 sequence is 15 residues long. J gave up 5 bases and V 7 bases, and 10 bases lay outside the gene matches. In DNA, the CDR3 is TGTGCCAGCACCCAAAACGACAGGGGGCTGTATGGCTACACCTTC. This translates into CASTQNDRGLYGYTF.

The V call is TRBV29-1, the J call TRBJ1-5, with D uncertain. Germline V gene lookup returns CDR1 SQVTM and CDR2 ANQGSEA. V dropped 4 bases and J dropped 11 bases, with 3 bases sitting between them. The CDR3 has 8 amino acids. CDR3 sequence: CSVVTQHF. CDR3 in DNA: TGCAGCGTTGTAACCCAGCATTTT.

The chain carries TRBV7-9 and TRBJ2-7, with 8 bases lining up with TRBD1. Germline values: CDR1 SEHNR, CDR2 FQNEAQ (reference sequence). The CDR3 is 16 residues long. With 0 bases clipped from V and 3 bases from J, the junction kept 7 bases outside the gene matches. For the CDR3, the DNA is TGTGCCAGCAGCTTAGCGGGACAGGCTTTAGGCTACGAGCAGTACTTC. Protein sequence: CASSLAGQALGYEQYF. Full variable domain (rest looked up from reference TRBV7-9 and TRBJ2-7): DTGVSQNPRHKITKRGQNVTFRCDPISEHNRLYWYRQTLGQGPEFLTYFQNEAQLEKSRLLSDRFSAERPKGSFSTLEIQRTEQGDSAMYLCASSLAGQALGYEQYFGPGTRLTVT.

V is TRBV5-1 and J is TRBJ1-4, with 8 bases fitting TRBD1. The CDR3 extends over 15 amino acids. V shed 4 bases and J 5 bases; nucleotides not matched to a gene: 7. Germline CDR1 and CDR2: SGHRS and YFSETQ. CDR3 sequence reads: CASSPQRTGNEKLFF. For the CDR3, the DNA is TGCGCCAGCAGCCCGCAGCGGACAGGGAATGAAAAACTGTTTTTT.

The chain recombines TRBV6-6 with TRBJ2-5; 9 bases agree with TRBD2. The ends lost 11 bases at V and 4 bases at J; junction bases unmatched: 8. The CDR3 is 13 residues long. CDR1 MNHNY and CDR2 SVGAGI come from the germline V gene (reference sequence). This CDR3 is CAVFSGGGETQYF. The DNA for the CDR3 is TGTGCCGTATTTAGCGGGGGAGGAGAGACCCAGTACTTC.

In its sample, this clone was seen a few times. An end of the junction differs from the germline gene, which may be a read error. This sequence joins TRBV4-2 and TRBJ1-2, with D possibly being TRBD1 (5 bases). The length of the CDR3 is 11 residues. Germline V CDR1 and CDR2: LGHNA, YNFKEQ. The CDR3 nucleotides read TGTGCCAGCAGCCACGGATCAGGGTCGGCCTTC. Residues: CASSHGSGSAF.

The chain has TRBV4-1 and TRBJ2-3; no clear D gene. Per germline, CDR1 MGHRA and CDR2 YSYEKL. This CDR3 has 14 amino acids. Trimming shortened V by 0 bases and J by 5 bases, and 9 bases separated the two germline ends. The CDR3 reads CASSQDYAGDTQYF. The DNA of the CDR3 is TGCGCCAGCAGCCAAGATTATGCCGGAGATACGCAGTATTTT.

This sequence joins TRBV4-1 and TRBJ2-7; 9 nucleotides align to TRBD2. J was trimmed by 3 bases and V by 4 bases; bases with no gene match: 7. Germline V CDR1 and CDR2: MGHRA, YSYEKL. This CDR3 is 15 amino acids long. For the CDR3, the DNA is TGCGCCAGCAGCCTCCAGGATAGCGGGAGCTACGAGCAGTACTTC. Amino acids: CASSLQDSGSYEQYF.

This clone was recorded once. This chain joins TRBV18 and TRBJ1-5, with D perhaps matching TRBD1 (6 bases). V lost 3 bases and J 2 bases, leaving 17 bases between the germline ends. The CDR3 runs to 17 residues. CDR1 KGHSH and CDR2 LQKENI come from the germline V gene. CDR3 sequence reads: CASSPEGVGVGNQPQHF. The CDR3, as DNA: TGTGCCAGCTCACCCGAGGGGGTAGGGGTTGGCAATCAGCCCCAGCATTTT.

This chain links TRBV5-1 with TRBJ2-7; 9 bases line up with TRBD1. Unmatched junction bases numbered 7, after V lost 7 bases and J lost 2 bases. Germline-derived CDR1 and CDR2 are SGHRS and YFSETQ. CDR3 length: 14 residues. The CDR3 loop is CASAPGTGTYEQYF. The CDR3 DNA follows: TGCGCCAGCGCCCCCGGGACAGGGACCTACGAGCAGTACTTC.